This T cell receptor (beta chain) was identified during a study of OX40 agonist ivuxolimab in advanced cancers. Regarding the study as a whole: Some patients without response likewise showed low normalized clonal expansion.

This clone is a singleton in its sample. No antigen is known for it. The method was immunoSEQ multiplex PCR; TCRdb's version includes in-frame clones alone and lacks a portion of them. The data contain tens of thousands of clones, approximately 89% of them singletons. Germline CDR1 SGHAT, CDR2 FQNNGV. Trimming took off 1 base at V and 9 bases at J, with 10 bases between the two ends. The CDR3 consists of 12 residues. The chain carries TRBV11-2 and TRBJ2-7, with D possibly matching TRBD1 (5 bases). The sequence was obtained from an adult with an advanced solid tumor such as melanoma, head and neck, liver or kidney cancer. The source was CD4+ or CD8+ T cells sorted from blood, collected in a trial of the OX40 agonist ivuxolimab. The CDR3 sequence: CASSLGQGRQYF. As DNA, the CDR3 is TGTGCCAGCAGCTTAGGGCAGGGAAGGCAGTACTTC.